Described below is a single TCR beta chain sequence and its context. The data derive from a study of beta chain features in type 1 diabetes. The isolated RNA, all of it, was reverse transcribed, so expressed TCRB transcripts were what got sequenced. Using immunoSEQ multiplex PCR, the repertoire was profiled, and TCRdb retains in-frame clones only, with some absent. The repertoire holds 600,000 to 650,000 clones, around 15% seen once, with more than 0.08% in the top ten. The ends lost 0 bases at V and 16 bases at J; junction bases unmatched: 20. Germline loops: CDR1 LGHNA, CDR2 YSLEER. The CDR3 runs to 17 residues.

This chain joins TRBV4-3 and TRBJ2-1, with 8 bases that match TRBD1. This receptor was identified in a man aged 18 to 35 in good health. Sequencing was performed on naive CD4+ T cells from blood. The CDR3 DNA sequence: TGCGCCAGCAGCCAAGATCTGGTCCCGACAGGGGCGACACCCCAATTCTTC. Translation: CASSQDLVPTGATPQFF.